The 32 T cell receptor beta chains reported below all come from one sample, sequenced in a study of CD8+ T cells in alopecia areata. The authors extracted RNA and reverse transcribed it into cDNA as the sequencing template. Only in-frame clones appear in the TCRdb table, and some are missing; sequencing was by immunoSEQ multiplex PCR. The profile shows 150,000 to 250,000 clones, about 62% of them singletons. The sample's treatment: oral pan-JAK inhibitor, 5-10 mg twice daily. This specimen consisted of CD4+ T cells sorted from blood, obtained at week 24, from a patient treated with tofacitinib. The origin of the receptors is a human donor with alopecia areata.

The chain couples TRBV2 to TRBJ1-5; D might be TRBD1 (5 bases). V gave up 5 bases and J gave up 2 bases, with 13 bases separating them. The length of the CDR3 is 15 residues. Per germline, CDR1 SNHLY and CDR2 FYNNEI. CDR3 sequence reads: CASSRRLGGNQPQHF. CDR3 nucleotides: TGTGCCAGCAGTCGACGACTGGGGGGCAATCAGCCCCAGCATTTT.

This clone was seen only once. Written as DNA, the CDR3 is TGCAGCGTTAAGTCCGGGGGGTTGAACACTGAAGCTTTCTTT. The encoded protein is CSVKSGGLNTEAFF. V and J are TRBV29-1 and TRBJ1-1, with TRBD1 as a possible D gene (5 bases). This CDR3 is 14 amino acids long. Trimming took 5 bases from V and 0 from J, leaving 13 bases between them. CDR1 is SQVTM, CDR2 ANQGSEA, per germline.

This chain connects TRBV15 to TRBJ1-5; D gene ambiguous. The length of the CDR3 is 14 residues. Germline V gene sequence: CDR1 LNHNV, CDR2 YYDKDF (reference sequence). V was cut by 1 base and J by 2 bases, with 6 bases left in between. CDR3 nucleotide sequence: TGTGCCACCAGCAGAGGGGTGGGCAATCAGCCCCAGCATTTT. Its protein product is CATSRGVGNQPQHF.

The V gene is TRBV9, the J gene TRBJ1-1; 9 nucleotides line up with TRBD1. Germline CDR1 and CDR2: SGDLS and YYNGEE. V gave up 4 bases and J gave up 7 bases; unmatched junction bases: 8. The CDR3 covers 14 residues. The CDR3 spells CASSSFLTGGEAFF. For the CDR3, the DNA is TGTGCCAGCAGCTCATTCCTGACAGGGGGTGAAGCTTTCTTT.

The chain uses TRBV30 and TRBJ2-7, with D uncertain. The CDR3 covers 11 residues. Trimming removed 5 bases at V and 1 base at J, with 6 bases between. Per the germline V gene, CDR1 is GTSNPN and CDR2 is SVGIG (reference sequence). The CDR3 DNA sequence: TGTGCCTGGGCGCATTCCTACGAGCAGTACTTC. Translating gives CAWAHSYEQYF.

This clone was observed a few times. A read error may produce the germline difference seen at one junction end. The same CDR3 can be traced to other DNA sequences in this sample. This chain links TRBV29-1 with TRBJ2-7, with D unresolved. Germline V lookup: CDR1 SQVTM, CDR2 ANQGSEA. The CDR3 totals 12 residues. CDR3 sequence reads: CSVKDGTYEQYF. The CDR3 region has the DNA TGCAGCGTTAAAGACGGAACCTACGAGCAGTACTTC.

CDR3 residues: CASSLDTTYGYTF. The CDR3 DNA follows: TGTGCCAGCTCTCTCGACACTACCTATGGCTACACCTTC. The genes are TRBV18 and TRBJ1-2; no definite D call. The length of the CDR3 is 13 residues. The V gene lost 6 bases and the J gene lost 4 bases, with 12 bases spanning the gap. The germline V gene has CDR1 KGHSH and CDR2 LQKENI.

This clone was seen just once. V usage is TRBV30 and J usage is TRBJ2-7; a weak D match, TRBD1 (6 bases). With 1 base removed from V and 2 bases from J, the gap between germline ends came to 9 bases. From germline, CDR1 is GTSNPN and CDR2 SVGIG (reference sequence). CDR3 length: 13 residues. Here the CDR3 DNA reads TGTGCCTGGAGTGGCAGGGGAACCTACGAGCAGTACTTC. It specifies CAWSGRGTYEQYF. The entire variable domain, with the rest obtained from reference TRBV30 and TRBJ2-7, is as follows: SQTIHQWPATLVQPVGSPLSLECTVEGTSNPNLYWYRQAAGRGLQLLFYSVGIGQISSEVPQNLSASRPQDRQFILSSKKLLLSDSGFYLCAWSGRGTYEQYFGPGTRLTVT.

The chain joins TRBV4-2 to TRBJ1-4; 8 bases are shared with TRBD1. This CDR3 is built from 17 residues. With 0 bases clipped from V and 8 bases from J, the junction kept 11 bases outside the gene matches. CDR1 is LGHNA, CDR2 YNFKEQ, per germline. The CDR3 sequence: CASSQDPLQGAGEKLFF. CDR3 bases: TGTGCCAGCAGCCAAGATCCACTTCAGGGGGCAGGGGAAAAACTGTTTTTT.

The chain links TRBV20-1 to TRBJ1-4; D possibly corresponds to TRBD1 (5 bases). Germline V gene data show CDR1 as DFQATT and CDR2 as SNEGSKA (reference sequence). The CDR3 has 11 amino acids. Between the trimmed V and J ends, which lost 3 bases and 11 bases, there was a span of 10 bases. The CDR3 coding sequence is TGCAGTGCTAGGGTGACAGAGAAACTGTTTTTT. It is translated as CSARVTEKLFF.

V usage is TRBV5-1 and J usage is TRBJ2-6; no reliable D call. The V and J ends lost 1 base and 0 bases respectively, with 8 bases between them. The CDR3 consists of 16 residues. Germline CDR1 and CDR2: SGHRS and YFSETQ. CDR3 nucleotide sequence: TGCGCCAGCAGCTTGACACCAATCTCTGGGGCCAACGTCCTGACTTTC. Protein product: CASSLTPISGANVLTF.

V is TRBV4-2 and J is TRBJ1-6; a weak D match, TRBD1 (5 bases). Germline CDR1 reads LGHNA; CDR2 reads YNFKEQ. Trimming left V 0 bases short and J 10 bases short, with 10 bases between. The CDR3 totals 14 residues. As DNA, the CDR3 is TGTGCCAGCAGCCAAGACAGGGAAGAATCACCCCTCCACTTT. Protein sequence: CASSQDREESPLHF.

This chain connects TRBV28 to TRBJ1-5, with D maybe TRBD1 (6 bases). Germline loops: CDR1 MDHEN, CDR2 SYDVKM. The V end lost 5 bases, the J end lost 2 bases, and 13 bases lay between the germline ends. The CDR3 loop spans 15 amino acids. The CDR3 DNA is TGTGCCAGCAGTACCGGAGGGGGGGGCAATCAGCCCCAGCATTTT. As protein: CASSTGGGGNQPQHF. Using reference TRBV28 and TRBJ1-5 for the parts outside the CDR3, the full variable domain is DVKVTQSSRYLVKRTGEKVFLECVQDMDHENMFWYRQDPGLGLRLIYFSYDVKMKEKGDIPEGYSVSREKKERFSLILESASTNQTSMYLCASSTGGGGNQPQHFGDGTRLSIL.

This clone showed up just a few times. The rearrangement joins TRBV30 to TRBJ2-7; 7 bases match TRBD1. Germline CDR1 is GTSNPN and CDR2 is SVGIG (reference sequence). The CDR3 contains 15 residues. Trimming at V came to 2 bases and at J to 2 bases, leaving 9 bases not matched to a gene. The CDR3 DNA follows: TGTGCCTGGAGTAAGACTCACAGGGGCCCCTACGAGCAGTACTTC. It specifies CAWSKTHRGPYEQYF. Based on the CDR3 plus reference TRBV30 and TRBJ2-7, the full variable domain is SQTIHQWPATLVQPVGSPLSLECTVEGTSNPNLYWYRQAAGRGLQLLFYSVGIGQISSEVPQNLSASRPQDRQFILSSKKLLLSDSGFYLCAWSKTHRGPYEQYFGPGTRLTVT.

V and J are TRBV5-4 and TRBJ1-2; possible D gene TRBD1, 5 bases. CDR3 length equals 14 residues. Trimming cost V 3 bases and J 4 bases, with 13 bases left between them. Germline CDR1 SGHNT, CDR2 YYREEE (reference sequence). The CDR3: CASSYRETGYGYTF. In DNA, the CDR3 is TGTGCCAGCAGCTATAGGGAAACAGGCTATGGCTACACCTTC.

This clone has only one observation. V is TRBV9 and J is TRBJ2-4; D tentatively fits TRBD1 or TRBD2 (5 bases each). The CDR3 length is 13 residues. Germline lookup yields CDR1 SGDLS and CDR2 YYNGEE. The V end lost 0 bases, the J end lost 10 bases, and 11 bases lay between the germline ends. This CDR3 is CASSVDGTRIQYF. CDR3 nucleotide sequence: TGTGCCAGCAGCGTAGATGGGACCAGGATTCAGTACTTC.

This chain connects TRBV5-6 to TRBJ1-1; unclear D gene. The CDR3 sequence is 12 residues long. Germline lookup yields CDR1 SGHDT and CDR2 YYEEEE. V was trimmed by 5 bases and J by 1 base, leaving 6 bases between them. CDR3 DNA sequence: TGTGCCAGCAGTACGAAGAACACTGAAGCTTTCTTT. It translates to CASSTKNTEAFF. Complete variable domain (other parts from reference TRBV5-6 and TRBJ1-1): DAGVTQSPTHLIKTRGQQVTLRCSPKSGHDTVSWYQQALGQGPQFIFQYYEEEERQRGNFPDRFSGHQFPNYSSELNVNALLLGDSALYLCASSTKNTEAFFGQGTRLTVV.

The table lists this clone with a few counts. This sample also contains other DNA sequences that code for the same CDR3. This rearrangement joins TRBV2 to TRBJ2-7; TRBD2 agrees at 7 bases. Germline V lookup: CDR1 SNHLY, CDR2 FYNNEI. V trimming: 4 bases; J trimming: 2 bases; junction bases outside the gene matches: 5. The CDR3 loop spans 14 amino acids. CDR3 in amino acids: CASSAKRGPYEQYF. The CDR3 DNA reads TGTGCCAGCAGTGCCAAGCGGGGTCCCTACGAGCAGTACTTC.

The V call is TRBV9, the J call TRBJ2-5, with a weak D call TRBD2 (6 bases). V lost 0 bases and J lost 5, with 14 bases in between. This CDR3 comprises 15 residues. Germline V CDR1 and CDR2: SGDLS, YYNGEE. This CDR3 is CASSVASGGRETQYF. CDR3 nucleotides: TGTGCCAGCAGCGTAGCCTCAGGAGGGAGGGAGACCCAGTACTTC.

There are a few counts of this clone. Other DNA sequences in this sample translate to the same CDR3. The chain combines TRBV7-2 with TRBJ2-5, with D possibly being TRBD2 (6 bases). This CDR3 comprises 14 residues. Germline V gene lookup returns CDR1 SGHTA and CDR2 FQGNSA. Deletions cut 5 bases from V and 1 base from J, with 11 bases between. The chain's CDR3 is CASSPPGGQETQYF. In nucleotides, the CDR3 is TGTGCCAGCAGCCCTCCCGGGGGCCAAGAGACCCAGTACTTC.

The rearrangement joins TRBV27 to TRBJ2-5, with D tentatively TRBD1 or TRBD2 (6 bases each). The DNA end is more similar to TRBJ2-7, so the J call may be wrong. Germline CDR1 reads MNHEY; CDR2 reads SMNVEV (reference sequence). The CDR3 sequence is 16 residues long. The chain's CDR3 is CASSKPGLRGLYEQYF. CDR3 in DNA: TGTGCCAGCAGTAAACCGGGACTTCGGGGGCTCTACGAGCAGTACTTC.

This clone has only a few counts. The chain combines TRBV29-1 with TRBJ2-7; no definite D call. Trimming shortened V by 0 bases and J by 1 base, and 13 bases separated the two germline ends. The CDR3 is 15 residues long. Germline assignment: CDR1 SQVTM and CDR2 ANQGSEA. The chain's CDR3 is CSVEDRDGVSYEQYF. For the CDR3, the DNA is TGCAGCGTTGAAGATCGCGACGGAGTTTCCTACGAGCAGTACTTC.

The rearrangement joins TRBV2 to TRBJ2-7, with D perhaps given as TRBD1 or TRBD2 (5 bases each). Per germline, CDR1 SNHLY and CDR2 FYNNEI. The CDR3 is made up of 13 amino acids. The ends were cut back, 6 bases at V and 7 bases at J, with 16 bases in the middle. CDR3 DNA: TGTGCCAGCAGGAGGGCCGGGGACCGAGAGCAGTACTTC. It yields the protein CASRRAGDREQYF.

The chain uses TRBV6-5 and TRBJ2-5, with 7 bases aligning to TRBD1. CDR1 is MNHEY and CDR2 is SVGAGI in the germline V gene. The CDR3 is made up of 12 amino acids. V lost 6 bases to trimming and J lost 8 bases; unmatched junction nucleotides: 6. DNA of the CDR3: TGTGCCAGCAGCGAGACAGGGTTAACCCAGTACTTC. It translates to CASSETGLTQYF.

CDR3 sequence reads: CASSLEAGTRSHYGYTF. In DNA, the CDR3 is TGTGCCAGCAGCTTAGAAGCCGGGACACGCTCCCACTATGGCTACACCTTC. This sequence joins TRBV7-6 and TRBJ1-2, with D maybe TRBD1 (6 bases). Germline CDR1 reads SGHVS; CDR2 reads FNYEAQ. V lost 1 base, J lost 3 bases, and 18 bases lay in between. The CDR3 consists of 17 residues.

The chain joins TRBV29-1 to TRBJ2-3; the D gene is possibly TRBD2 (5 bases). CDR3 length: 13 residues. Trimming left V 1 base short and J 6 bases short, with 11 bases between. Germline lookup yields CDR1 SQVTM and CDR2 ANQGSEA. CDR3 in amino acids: CSVEGGLGDTQYF. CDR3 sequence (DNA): TGCAGCGTTGAAGGAGGGCTTGGGGATACGCAGTATTTT.

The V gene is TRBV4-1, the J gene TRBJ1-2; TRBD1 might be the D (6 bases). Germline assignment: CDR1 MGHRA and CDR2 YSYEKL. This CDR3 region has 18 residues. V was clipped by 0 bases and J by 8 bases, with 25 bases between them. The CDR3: CASSQDLGDKAAYGGYTF. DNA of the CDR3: TGCGCCAGCAGCCAAGATCTAGGGGACAAGGCAGCCTATGGAGGCTACACCTTC.

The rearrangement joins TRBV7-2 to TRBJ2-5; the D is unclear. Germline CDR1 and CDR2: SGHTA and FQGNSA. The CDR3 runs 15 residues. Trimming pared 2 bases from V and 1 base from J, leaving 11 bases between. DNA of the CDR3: TGTGCCAGCAGCTTATCCCGGGTCAGCCAAGAGACCCAGTACTTC. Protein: CASSLSRVSQETQYF. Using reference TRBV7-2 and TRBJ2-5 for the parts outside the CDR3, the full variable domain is GAGVSQSPSNKVTEKGKDVELRCDPISGHTALYWYRQSLGQGLEFLIYFQGNSAPDKSGLPSDRFSAERTGGSVSTLTIQRTQQEDSAVYLCASSLSRVSQETQYFGPGTRLLVL.

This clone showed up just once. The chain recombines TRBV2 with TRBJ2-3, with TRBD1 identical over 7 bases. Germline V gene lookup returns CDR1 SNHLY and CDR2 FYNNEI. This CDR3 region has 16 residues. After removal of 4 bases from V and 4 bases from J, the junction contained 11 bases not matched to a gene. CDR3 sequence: CASSARTSGQPDTQYF. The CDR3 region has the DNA TGTGCCAGCAGTGCCAGAACTTCGGGACAGCCAGATACGCAGTATTTT.

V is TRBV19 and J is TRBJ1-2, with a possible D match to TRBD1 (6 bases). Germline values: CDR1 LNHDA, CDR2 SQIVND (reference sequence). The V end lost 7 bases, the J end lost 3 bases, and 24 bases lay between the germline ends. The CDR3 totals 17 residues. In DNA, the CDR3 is TGTGCCAGTACCACCTCCCTGGGGGGCGGAGGGTACTATGGCTACACCTTC. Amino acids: CASTTSLGGGGYYGYTF.

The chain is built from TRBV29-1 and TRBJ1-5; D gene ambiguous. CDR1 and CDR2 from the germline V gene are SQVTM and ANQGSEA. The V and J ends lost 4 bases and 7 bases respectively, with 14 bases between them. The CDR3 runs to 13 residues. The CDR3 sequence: CSVGEGLVQPQHF. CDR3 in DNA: TGCAGCGTTGGTGAGGGATTGGTGCAGCCCCAGCATTTT.

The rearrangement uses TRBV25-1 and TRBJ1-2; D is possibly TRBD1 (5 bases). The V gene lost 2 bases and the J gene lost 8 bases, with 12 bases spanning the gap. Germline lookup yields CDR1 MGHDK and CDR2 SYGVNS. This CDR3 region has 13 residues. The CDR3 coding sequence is TGTGCCAGCAGTGAAAGGGGAACCTACGGCTACACCTTC. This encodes CASSERGTYGYTF.